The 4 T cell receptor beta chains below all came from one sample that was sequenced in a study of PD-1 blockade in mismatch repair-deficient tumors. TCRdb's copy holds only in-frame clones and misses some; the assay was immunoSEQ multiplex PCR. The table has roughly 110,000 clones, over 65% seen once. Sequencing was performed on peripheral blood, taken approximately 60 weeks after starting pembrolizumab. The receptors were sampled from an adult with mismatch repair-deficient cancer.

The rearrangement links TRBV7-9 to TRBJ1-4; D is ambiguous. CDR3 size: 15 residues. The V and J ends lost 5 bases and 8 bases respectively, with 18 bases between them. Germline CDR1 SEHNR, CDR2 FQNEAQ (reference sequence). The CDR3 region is CASSPSGAAGEKLFF. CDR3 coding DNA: TGTGCCAGCAGCCCGAGTGGCGCGGCGGGAGAAAAACTGTTTTTT.

CDR3 residues: CASSGSEGYEQYF. The CDR3 nucleotides are TGTGCCAGCAGCGGCTCGGAGGGCTACGAGCAGTACTTC. The V gene is TRBV7-8, the J gene TRBJ2-7, with D possibly matching TRBD2 (6 bases). This CDR3 comprises 13 residues. Germline V gene sequence: CDR1 SGHVS, CDR2 FQNEAQ. Trimming stripped 5 bases from V and 3 bases from J, with 11 bases between.

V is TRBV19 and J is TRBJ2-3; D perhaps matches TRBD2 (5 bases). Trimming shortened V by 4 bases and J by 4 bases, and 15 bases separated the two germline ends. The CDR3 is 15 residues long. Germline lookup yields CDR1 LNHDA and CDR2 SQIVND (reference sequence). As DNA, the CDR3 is TGTGCCAGTAGTAACGGGGTGTGGCAAGCAGATACGCAGTATTTT. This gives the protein CASSNGVWQADTQYF.

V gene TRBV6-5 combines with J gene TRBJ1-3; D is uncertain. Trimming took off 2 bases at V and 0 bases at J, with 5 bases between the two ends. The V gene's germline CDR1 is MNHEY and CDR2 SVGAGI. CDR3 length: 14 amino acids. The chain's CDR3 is CASSYGDSGNTIYF. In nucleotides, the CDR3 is TGTGCCAGCAGTTACGGAGACTCTGGAAACACCATATATTTT.